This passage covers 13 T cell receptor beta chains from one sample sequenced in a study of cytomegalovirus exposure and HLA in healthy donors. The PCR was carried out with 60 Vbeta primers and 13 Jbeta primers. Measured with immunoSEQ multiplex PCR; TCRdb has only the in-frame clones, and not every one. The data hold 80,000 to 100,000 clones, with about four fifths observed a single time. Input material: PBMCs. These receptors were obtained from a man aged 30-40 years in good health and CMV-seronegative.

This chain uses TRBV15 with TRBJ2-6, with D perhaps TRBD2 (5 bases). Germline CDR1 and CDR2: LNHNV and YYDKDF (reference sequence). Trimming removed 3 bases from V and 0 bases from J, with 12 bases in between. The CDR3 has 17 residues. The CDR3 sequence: CATSRDPDFSGANVLTF. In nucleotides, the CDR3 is TGTGCCACCAGCAGGGATCCGGACTTCTCTGGGGCCAACGTCCTGACTTTC.

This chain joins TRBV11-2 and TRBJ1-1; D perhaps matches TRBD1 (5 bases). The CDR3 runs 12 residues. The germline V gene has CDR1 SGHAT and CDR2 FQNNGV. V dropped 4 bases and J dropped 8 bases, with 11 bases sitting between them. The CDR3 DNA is TGTGCCAGCAGCTCGCGCGGGACCGAAGCTTTCTTT. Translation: CASSSRGTEAFF.

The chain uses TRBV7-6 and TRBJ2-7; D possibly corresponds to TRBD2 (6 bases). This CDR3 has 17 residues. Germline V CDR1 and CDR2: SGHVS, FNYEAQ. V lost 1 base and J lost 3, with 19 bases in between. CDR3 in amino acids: CASSLESSGHSNYEQYF. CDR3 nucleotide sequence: TGTGCCAGCAGCTTAGAGTCAAGCGGGCATTCGAACTACGAGCAGTACTTC.

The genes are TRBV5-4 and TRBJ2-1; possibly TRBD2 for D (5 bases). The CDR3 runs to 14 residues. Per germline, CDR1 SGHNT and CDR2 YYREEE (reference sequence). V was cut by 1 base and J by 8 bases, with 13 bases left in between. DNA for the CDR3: TGTGCCAGCAGCTTGACCCCAACTAGGGATGAGCAGTTCTTC. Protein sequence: CASSLTPTRDEQFF.

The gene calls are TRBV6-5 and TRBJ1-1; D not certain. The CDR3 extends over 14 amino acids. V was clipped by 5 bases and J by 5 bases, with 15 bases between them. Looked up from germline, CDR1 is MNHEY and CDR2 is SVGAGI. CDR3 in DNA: TGTGCCAGCAGTCAAACGCCCGAGCCTACTGAAGCTTTCTTT. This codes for CASSQTPEPTEAFF.

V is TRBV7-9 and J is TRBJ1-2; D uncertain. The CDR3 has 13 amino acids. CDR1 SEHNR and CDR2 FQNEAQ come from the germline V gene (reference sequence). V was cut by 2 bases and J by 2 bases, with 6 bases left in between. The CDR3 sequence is CASSLPGNYGYTF. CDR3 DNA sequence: TGTGCCAGCAGCTTACCCGGGAACTATGGCTACACCTTC.

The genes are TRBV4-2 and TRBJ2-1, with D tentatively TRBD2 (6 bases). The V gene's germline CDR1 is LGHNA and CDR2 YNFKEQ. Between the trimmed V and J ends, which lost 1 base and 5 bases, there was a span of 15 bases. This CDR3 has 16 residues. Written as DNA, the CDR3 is TGTGCCAGCAGCCAAGTTGAACGCAGGGAGGACAATGAGCAGTTCTTC. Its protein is CASSQVERREDNEQFF.

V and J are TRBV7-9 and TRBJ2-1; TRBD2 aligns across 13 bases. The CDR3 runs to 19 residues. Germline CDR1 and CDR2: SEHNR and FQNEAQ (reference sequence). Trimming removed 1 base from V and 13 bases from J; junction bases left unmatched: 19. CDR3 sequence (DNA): TGTGCCAGCAGCTTAGTCACTAGCGGGAGGGCCTCGGGAACAATTGACCAGTTCTTC. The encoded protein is CASSLVTSGRASGTIDQFF.

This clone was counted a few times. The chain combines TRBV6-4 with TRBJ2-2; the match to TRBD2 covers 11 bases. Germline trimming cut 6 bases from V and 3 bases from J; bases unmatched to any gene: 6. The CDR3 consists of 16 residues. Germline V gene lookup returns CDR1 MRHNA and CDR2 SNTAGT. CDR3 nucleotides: TGTGCCAGCAGAGAACTAGCGGGAGTGGACACCGGGGAGCTGTTTTTT. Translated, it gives CASRELAGVDTGELFF.

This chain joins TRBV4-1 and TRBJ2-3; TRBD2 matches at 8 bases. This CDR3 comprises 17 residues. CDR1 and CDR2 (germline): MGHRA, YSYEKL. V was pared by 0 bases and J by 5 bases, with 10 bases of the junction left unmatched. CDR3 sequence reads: CASSQERTGGHVDTQYF. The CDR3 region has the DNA TGCGCCAGCAGCCAAGAGAGAACGGGAGGGCATGTAGATACGCAGTATTTT.

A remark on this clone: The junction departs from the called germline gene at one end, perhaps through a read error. The CDR3 is CASSSGANVLTF. The CDR3 DNA follows: TGTGCCAGTAGCTCTGGGGCCAACGTCCTGACTTTC. V and J are TRBV7-6 and TRBJ2-6, with D hard to call. Germline CDR1 reads SGHVS; CDR2 reads FNYEAQ. The CDR3 spans 12 residues.

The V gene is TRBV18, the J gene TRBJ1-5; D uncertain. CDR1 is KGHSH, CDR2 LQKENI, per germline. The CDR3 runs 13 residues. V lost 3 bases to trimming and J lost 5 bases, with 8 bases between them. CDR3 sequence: CASSPLTDQPQHF. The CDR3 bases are TGTGCCAGCTCACCCCTCACTGATCAGCCCCAGCATTTT.

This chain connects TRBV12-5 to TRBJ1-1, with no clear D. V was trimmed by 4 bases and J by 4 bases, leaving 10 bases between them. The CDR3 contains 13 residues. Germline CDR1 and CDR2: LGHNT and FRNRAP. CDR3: CASGSYKFTEAFF. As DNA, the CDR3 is TGTGCTAGTGGTTCCTATAAATTCACTGAAGCTTTCTTT.